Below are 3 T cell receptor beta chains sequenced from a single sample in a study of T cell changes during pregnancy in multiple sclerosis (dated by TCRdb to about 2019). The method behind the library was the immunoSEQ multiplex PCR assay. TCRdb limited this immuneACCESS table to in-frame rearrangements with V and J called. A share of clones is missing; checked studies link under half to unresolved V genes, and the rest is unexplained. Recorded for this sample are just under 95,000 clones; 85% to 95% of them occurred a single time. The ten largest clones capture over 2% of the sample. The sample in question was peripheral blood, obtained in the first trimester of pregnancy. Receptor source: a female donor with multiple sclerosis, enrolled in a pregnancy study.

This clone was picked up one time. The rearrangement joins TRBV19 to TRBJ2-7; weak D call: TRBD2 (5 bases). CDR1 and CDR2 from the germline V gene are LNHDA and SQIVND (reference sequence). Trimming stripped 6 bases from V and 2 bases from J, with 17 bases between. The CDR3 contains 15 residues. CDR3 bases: TGTGCCAGTAGGACCTCTCCCGCGGGCGCCTACGAGCAGTACTTC. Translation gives CASRTSPAGAYEQYF.

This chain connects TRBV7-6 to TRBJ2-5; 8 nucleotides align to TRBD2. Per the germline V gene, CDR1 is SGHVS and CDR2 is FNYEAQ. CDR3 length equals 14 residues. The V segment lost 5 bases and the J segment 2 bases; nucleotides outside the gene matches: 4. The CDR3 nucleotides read TGTGCCAGCAGCCCCGGGAGGGCTCAAGAGACCCAGTACTTC. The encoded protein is CASSPGRAQETQYF. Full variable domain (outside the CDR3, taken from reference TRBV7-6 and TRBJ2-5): GAGVSQSPRYKVTKRGQDVALRCDPISGHVSLYWYRQALGQGPEFLTYFNYEAQQDKSGLPNDRFSAERPEGSISTLTIQRTEQRDSAMYRCASSPGRAQETQYFGPGTRLLVL.

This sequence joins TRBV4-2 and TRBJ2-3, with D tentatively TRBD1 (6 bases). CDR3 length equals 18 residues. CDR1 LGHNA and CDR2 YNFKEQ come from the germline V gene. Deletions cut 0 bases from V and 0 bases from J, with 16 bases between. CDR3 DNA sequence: TGTGCCAGCAGCCAAGATCTGGTACAGGGTTATAGCACAGATACGCAGTATTTT. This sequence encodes CASSQDLVQGYSTDTQYF.